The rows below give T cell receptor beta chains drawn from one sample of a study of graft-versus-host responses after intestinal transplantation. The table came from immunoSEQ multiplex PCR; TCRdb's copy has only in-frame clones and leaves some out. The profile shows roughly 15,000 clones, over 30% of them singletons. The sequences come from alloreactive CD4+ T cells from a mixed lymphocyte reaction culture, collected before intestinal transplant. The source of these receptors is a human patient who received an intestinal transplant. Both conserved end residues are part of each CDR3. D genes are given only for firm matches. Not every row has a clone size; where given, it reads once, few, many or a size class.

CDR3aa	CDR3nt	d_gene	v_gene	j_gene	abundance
CASSRVQGAVAGELFF	TGTGCCAGCAGCCGGGTACAGGGGGCGGTCGCCGGGGAGCTGTTTTTT	TRBD1	TRBV11-2	TRBJ2-2	.
CASSLRQGAVTNTEAFF	TGTGCCAGTAGTCTCAGACAGGGGGCAGTGACGAACACTGAAGCTTTCTTT	TRBD1	TRBV19	TRBJ1-1	few
CASSRRGGPYNEQFF	TGTGCCAGTAGTAGGCGGGGGGGGCCGTACAATGAGCAGTTCTTC	TRBD2	TRBV19	TRBJ2-1	few
CASSFTGSEQYF	TGTGCCAGCAGCTTTACAGGGAGCGAGCAGTACTTC	.	TRBV7-9	TRBJ2-7	.
CSTGTGNTEAFF	TGCAGCACCGGGACAGGGAACACTGAAGCTTTCTTT	TRBD1	TRBV29-1	TRBJ1-1	few
CASSLAGDSYEQYF	TGTGCCAGCAGCTTAGCGGGGGACAGTTACGAGCAGTACTTC	TRBD1	TRBV7-2	TRBJ2-7	few
CASSILGQGARHYGYTF	TGTGCCAGTAGTATCCTCGGACAGGGGGCAAGACACTATGGCTACACCTTC	TRBD1	TRBV19	TRBJ1-2	.
CAISESLAGNTGELFF	TGTGCCATCAGTGAAAGTCTAGCGGGAAACACCGGGGAGCTGTTTTTT	TRBD2	TRBV10-3	TRBJ2-2	.
CASSLELRDSRLTDTQYF	TGTGCCAGCAGCTTGGAACTCCGGGACAGTAGACTCACGGATACGCAGTATTTT	TRBD1	TRBV5-7	TRBJ2-3	.
CASSYNSLDYNSPLHF	TGTGCCAGCAGTTACAACAGCCTCGACTATAATTCACCCCTCCACTTT	.	TRBV6-5	TRBJ1-6	.
CASSPYLLAASTDTQYF	TGCGCCAGCAGCCCATACCTACTAGCGGCTAGCACAGATACGCAGTATTTT	TRBD2	TRBV5-1	TRBJ2-3	.
CASRRTGGFGEQYF	TGTGCCAGCAGGCGGACAGGGGGCTTCGGCGAGCAGTACTTC	TRBD1	TRBV6-5	TRBJ2-7	medium-sized
CASYPGQGETEAFF	TGTGCCAGCTACCCCGGACAGGGAGAGACTGAAGCTTTCTTT	TRBD1	TRBV27	TRBJ1-1	.
CASSITGQGNYGYTF	TGTGCCAGTAGTATTACGGGACAGGGAAACTATGGCTACACCTTC	TRBD1	TRBV19	TRBJ1-2	.
CASSIVSGGSSGANVLTF	TGTGCCAGTAGTATAGTAAGCGGGGGGAGCTCTGGGGCCAACGTCCTGACTTTC	TRBD2	TRBV19	TRBJ2-6	few
CASYSGQQYGYTF	TGCGCCAGTTACTCGGGACAGCAGTATGGCTACACCTTC	TRBD1	TRBV10-1	TRBJ1-2	.
CASRRQASGANVLTF	TGTGCCAGCAGGCGCCAGGCCTCTGGGGCCAACGTCCTGACTTTC	.	TRBV6-5	TRBJ2-6	.
CASSLTGVSSYEQYF	TGTGCCAGCAGCTTAACAGGGGTTAGCTCCTACGAGCAGTACTTC	TRBD1	TRBV7-2	TRBJ2-7	.
CASSHRVKGTYEQYF	TGTGCCAGCAGCCACAGGGTTAAGGGGACCTACGAGCAGTACTTC	.	TRBV11-1	TRBJ2-7	.
CASSPATGGGKNTEAFF	TGTGCCAGCAGCCCAGCGACAGGGGGAGGCAAGAACACTGAAGCTTTCTTT	TRBD1	TRBV11-2	TRBJ1-1	few
CASSSGSKADTQYF	TGTGCCAGCAGCAGCGGGTCCAAGGCAGATACGCAGTATTTT	.	TRBV5-4	TRBJ2-3	.